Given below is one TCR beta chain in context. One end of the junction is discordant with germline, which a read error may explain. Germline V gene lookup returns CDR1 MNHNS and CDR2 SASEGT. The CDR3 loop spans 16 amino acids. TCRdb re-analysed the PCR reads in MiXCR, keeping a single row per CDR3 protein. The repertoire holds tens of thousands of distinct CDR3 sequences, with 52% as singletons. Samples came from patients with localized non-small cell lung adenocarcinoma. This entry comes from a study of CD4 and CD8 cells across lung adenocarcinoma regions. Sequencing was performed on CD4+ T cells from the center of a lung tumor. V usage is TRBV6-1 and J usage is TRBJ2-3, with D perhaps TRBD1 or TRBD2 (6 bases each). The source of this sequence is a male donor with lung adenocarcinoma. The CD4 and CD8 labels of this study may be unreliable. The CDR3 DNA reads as TGTGCCAGCGGGGGGCTAGGGGGAGGTGCAACAGATACCCAGTATTTT. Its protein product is CASGGLGGGATDTQYF.